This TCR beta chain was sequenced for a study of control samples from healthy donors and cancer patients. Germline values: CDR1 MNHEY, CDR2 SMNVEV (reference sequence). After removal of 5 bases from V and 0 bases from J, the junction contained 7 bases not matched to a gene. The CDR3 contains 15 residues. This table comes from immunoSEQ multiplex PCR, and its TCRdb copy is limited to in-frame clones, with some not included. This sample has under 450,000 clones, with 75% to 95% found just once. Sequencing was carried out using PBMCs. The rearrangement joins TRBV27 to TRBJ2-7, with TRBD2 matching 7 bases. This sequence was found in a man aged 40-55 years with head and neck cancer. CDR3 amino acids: CASSPRGGHSYEQYF. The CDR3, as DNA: TGTGCCAGCAGTCCCCGCGGGGGTCACTCCTACGAGCAGTACTTC.